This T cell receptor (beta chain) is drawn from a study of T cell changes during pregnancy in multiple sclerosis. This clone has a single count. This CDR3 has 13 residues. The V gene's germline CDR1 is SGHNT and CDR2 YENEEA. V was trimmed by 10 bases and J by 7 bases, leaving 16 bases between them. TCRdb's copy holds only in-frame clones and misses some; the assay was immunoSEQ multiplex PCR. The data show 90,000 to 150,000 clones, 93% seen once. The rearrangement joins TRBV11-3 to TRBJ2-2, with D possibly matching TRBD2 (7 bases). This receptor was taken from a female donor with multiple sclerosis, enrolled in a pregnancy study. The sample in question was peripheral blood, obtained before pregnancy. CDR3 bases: TGTGCCAAGGGGGGGCTAGGCGGCGGGGAGCTGTTTTTT. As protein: CAKGGLGGGELFF. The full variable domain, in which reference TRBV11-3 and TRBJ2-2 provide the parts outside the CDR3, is EAGVVQSPRYKIIEKKQPVAFWCNPISGHNTLYWYLQNLGQGPELLIRYENEEAVDDSQLPKDRFSAERLKGVDSTLKIQPAELGDSAVYLCAKGGLGGGELFFGEGSRLTVL.